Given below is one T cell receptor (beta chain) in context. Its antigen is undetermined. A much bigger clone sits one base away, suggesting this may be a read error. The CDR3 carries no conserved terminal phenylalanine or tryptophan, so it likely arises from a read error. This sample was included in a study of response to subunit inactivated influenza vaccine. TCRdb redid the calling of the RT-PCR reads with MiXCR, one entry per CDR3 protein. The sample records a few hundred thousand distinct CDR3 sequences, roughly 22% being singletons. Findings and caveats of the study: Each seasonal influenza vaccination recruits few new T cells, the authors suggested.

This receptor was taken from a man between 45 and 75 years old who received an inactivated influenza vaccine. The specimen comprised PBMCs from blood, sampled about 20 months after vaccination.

CDR3 protein: CASSGSPSGRFQETQYL. In nucleotides, the CDR3 is TGTGCCAGCAGCGGAAGTCCTAGCGGGAGATTTCAAGAGACCCAGTACTTA. The J gene is TRBJ2-5, the V gene TRBV7-8; 10 bases line up with TRBD2. Per the germline V gene, CDR1 is SGHVS and CDR2 is FQNEAQ. The CDR3 is made up of 17 amino acids. V gave up 5 bases and J gave up 2 bases; unmatched junction bases: 11.